This paragraph covers one T cell receptor beta chain sequence. This sample also contains other DNA sequences that code for the same CDR3. These data belong to a study of blood T cell repertoires in COVID-19. Study as a whole: Acute-phase and convalescent COVID-19 samples originated in the United States, Italy and Spain.

This CDR3 has 13 amino acids. Germline assignment: CDR1 MDHEN and CDR2 SYDVKM. V was shortened by 4 bases and J by 2 bases, with 6 bases between the two germline ends. Assay: immunoSEQ multiplex PCR; the TCRdb copy retains only in-frame clones and omits some. The repertoire holds a few hundred thousand clones, with approximately 88% as singletons. The chain links TRBV28 to TRBJ1-3, with unresolved D. This TCR was sampled from a woman in her forties or fifties with active or convalescent COVID-19. What was sequenced was peripheral blood. In nucleotides, the CDR3 is TGTGCCAGCAGTTCCGGGGCTGGAAACACCATATATTTT. This translates into CASSSGAGNTIYF.